This T cell receptor (beta chain) was sequenced during a study of shared clonotypes between healthy human individuals. Overall study context: A couple of women and a few men aged 18 to 49 served as donors.

As to this clone: Its specificity is not known.

Study outcomes and limitations: Non-shared clonotypes had lower generation probabilities than clonotypes shared by all four sorted-subset donors. Sequencing depth was expected to influence donor clonotype sharing.

Method: immunoSEQ multiplex PCR; TCRdb's copy keeps in-frame clones and lacks some. Altogether 2.3 million or so clones are present, roughly 93% being singletons, with the ten largest covering 0.39%. The germline gives CDR1 SEHNR, CDR2 FQNEAQ (reference sequence). V was shortened by 2 bases and J by 0 bases, with 11 bases between the two germline ends. The CDR3 sequence is 16 residues long. This sequence joins TRBV7-9 and TRBJ1-3; TRBD1 might be the D (6 bases). This sequence was found in a man younger than 35 in good health. Some clones in this sample may be carry-over from other donors' samples. The sample consisted of naive CD4+ T cells from PBMCs. The subset: CD45RA+ positively selected. CDR3 in amino acids: CASSLRGGSSGNTIYF. Written as DNA, the CDR3 is TGTGCCAGCAGCTTAAGAGGGGGAAGCTCTGGAAACACCATATATTTT.